Following are 2 T cell receptor beta chains from one sample sequenced in a study of shared clonotypes between healthy human individuals. Here immunoSEQ multiplex PCR was the method, and the copy in TCRdb shows in-frame clones only, minus some. This sample has over 750,000 clones; about 96% occur once, and the top ten carry under 0.25%. CD45RO negativity and positive selection for CCR7 defined naive CD8 cells, a population that excluded terminally differentiated effector memory CD45RA+ cells. Material: naive CD8+ T cells sorted from blood. Source of these receptors: a man aged 25 to 40 in good health.

As regards this clone: Additional DNA sequences in this sample encode the identical CDR3. The J gene is TRBJ2-2, the V gene TRBV7-3; D gene unclear. V shed 5 bases and J shed 0 bases, with 1 base lying between them. Germline CDR1 reads SGHTA; CDR2 reads FQGTGA. This CDR3 contains 12 residues. CDR3 protein: CASSPNTGELFF. DNA of the CDR3: TGTGCCAGCAGCCCGAACACCGGGGAGCTGTTTTTT. The full variable domain, rest sourced from reference TRBV7-3 and TRBJ2-2, is GAGVSQTPSNKVTEKGKYVELRCDPISGHTALYWYRQSLGQGPEFLIYFQGTGAADDSGLPNDRFFAVRPEGSVSTLKIQRTERGDSAVYLCASSPNTGELFFGEGSRLTVL.

The J gene is TRBJ1-5, the V gene TRBV25-1; D gene uncertain. Between the trimmed V and J ends, which lost 3 bases and 0 bases, there was a span of 9 bases. CDR3 length: 15 residues. CDR1 MGHDK and CDR2 SYGVNS come from the germline V gene. The CDR3 coding sequence is TGTGCCAGCAGTGACGGGGAGAATAGCAATCAGCCCCAGCATTTT. This codes for CASSDGENSNQPQHF.